The clone carrying this T cell receptor beta chain was observed many times. Its matching antigen is unknown. J gave up 4 bases and V 6 bases, and 7 bases lay outside the gene matches. The CDR3 is 15 residues long. In germline, CDR1 is MNHNS, CDR2 SASEGT. This entry belongs to a study of CD8+CD57+ T cells in acquired aplastic anemia. Turning to the study itself: On average, sorted CD4+ and CD8+ cells gave 2.5 to 4 ug of DNA. General observations from the study: Patients shared 25 to 35 CD8+ CDR3 sequences with controls.

According to the study, genomic DNA was the template for TCR beta VDJ and CDR3 profiling. MiXCR, applied by TCRdb to the reads, yields one record per CDR3 protein. The sample includes under 200,000 distinct CDR3 sequences, about half of them seen just once. Patients sequenced had flow cytometry evidence of CD8+CD57+ cell expansion. The diagnosis in all patients was severe acquired aplastic anemia. This receptor was identified in a human donor with aplastic anemia. Sequencing input: sorted CD4+, CD8+, or CD8+CD57+ T cells (not recorded which) from PBMCs. The chain joins TRBV6-1 to TRBJ1-5; 9 bases map to TRBD1. CDR3 region: CASSSGTGPNQPQHF. As DNA, the CDR3 is TGTGCCAGCAGCTCTGGGACAGGGCCAAATCAGCCCCAGCATTTT.